This T cell receptor beta chain was found in a study of shared clonotypes between healthy human individuals. The donor cohort consisted entirely of Caucasian adults residing in Nashville, Tennessee. Naive CD4+ cells were CD45RA-selected; the remaining cells were memory. This clone is a singleton in its sample. Its antigen is not identified. The sample holds other DNA sequences that translate to the same CDR3. Overall study findings and caveats: Memory subsets generally showed smaller estimated richness than naive subsets did.

Method: immunoSEQ multiplex PCR; TCRdb's copy keeps in-frame clones and lacks some. The sample has over 2 million clones; around 92% are singletons. The sequence came from a man aged 18 to 35 in good health. Some clones in this sample may be carry-over from other donors' samples. Sample: naive CD4+ T cells from PBMCs. Subset meaning: CD45RA+ positively selected.

The CDR3 DNA sequence: TGCGCCAGCAGCTTGGTATCCACCGGGGAGCTGTTTTTT. It specifies CASSLVSTGELFF. This chain uses TRBV5-1 with TRBJ2-2; D remains unclear. V gave up 0 bases and J gave up 4 bases, with 4 bases separating them. This CDR3 contains 13 residues. CDR1 is SGHRS, CDR2 YFSETQ, per germline.